This TCR beta chain is drawn from a study of T cells in Graves' hyperthyroidism and ophthalmopathy. Study-level results: Onset of ophthalmopathy came a median approximately 6.9 months after the model predicted it.

The sample holds a few counts of this clonotype. The target antigen is unknown. Amplification of TCR beta CDR3 regions used RNA as the template. The TCR CDR3 first-round RT-PCR relied on the HTBI primer set. From the multiplex PCR reads, TCRdb called clonotypes with MiXCR, one entry per CDR3 protein. This table holds 620,000 or so distinct CDR3 sequences, around 15% found once. Germline V gene data show CDR1 as ENHRY and CDR2 as SYGVKD. V lost 6 bases to trimming and J lost 3 bases, with 12 bases between them. This CDR3 has 14 amino acids. Diagnoses rested on clinical symptoms, serum thyroxine and TRAb, thyroid ultrasound and orbital computed tomography.

The clonotype originates from a woman in her forties or fifties with Graves' ophthalmopathy. Source material: blood. The chain is built from TRBV10-3 and TRBJ1-5; no clear D. As DNA, the CDR3 is TGTGCCATCAGCGACGGGGAATTCAATCAGCCCCAGCATTTT. It codes for CAISDGEFNQPQHF.